Each of the 4 T cell receptor beta chains below was sequenced from the same sample in a study of blood T cell repertoires in COVID-19. Measured with immunoSEQ multiplex PCR; TCRdb has only the in-frame clones, and not every one. The sample holds about 220,000 clones, around 80% seen once. The sample consisted of peripheral blood. These receptors all stem from a woman between 70 and 85 years old with acute or convalescent COVID-19.

This chain uses TRBV5-1 with TRBJ2-6, with TRBD1 as a possible D gene (5 bases). Germline-derived CDR1 and CDR2 are SGHRS and YFSETQ. The CDR3 has 18 amino acids. Trimming removed 3 bases from V and 0 bases from J, with 16 bases in between. The CDR3 nucleotides read TGCGCCAGCAGCTCGCAAGGGGTTCCCGCCTCTGGGGCCAACGTCCTGACTTTC. This sequence encodes CASSSQGVPASGANVLTF.

The chain recombines TRBV15 with TRBJ2-7; 8 bases line up with TRBD1. V gave up 3 bases and J gave up 3 bases; unmatched junction bases: 4. CDR3 size: 14 residues. Germline V gene data show CDR1 as LNHNV and CDR2 as YYDKDF (reference sequence). The CDR3, as DNA: TGTGCCACCAGCAGCCGGGACAGGATCTACGAGCAGTACTTC. Its protein product is CATSSRDRIYEQYF.

The genes are TRBV19 and TRBJ2-2, with a weak D call TRBD1 (5 bases). Germline assignment: CDR1 LNHDA and CDR2 SQIVND (reference sequence). The V gene lost 1 base and the J gene lost 1 base, with 7 bases spanning the gap. This CDR3 contains 15 residues. CDR3 DNA sequence: TGTGCCAGTAGTATAGGCCAGGGGAACACCGGGGAGCTGTTTTTT. This codes for CASSIGQGNTGELFF. The variable domain in full, with the rest retrieved from reference TRBV19 and TRBJ2-2, is DGGITQSPKYLFRKEGQNVTLSCEQNLNHDAMYWYRQDPGQGLRLIYYSQIVNDFQKGDIAEGYSVSREKKESFPLTVTSAQKNPTAFYLCASSIGQGNTGELFFGEGSRLTVL.

The chain joins TRBV5-4 to TRBJ1-1; D not resolved. The germline V gene has CDR1 SGHNT and CDR2 YYREEE (reference sequence). The CDR3 consists of 13 residues. V was pared by 4 bases and J by 2 bases, with 9 bases between. The CDR3 loop is CASSREANTEAFF. In DNA, the CDR3 is TGTGCCAGCAGCCGTGAGGCTAACACTGAAGCTTTCTTT. Full variable domain (missing parts from reference TRBV5-4 and TRBJ1-1): ETGVTQSPTHLIKTRGQQVTLRCSSQSGHNTVSWYQQALGQGPQFIFQYYREEENGRGNFPPRFSGLQFPNYSSELNVNALELDDSALYLCASSREANTEAFFGQGTRLTVV.